Listed below are T cell receptor beta chains from one sample, sequenced in a study of regulatory T cells in long-lasting Graves disease. TCRdb called the multiplex PCR reads again in MiXCR, with one record for every CDR3 protein. This sample has some 370,000 distinct CDR3 sequences, with less than 30% found just once. The specimen was peripheral blood mononuclear cells (PBMCs), collected when the disease was refractory, from a patient treated with antithyroid drugs. Source of these receptors: a middle-aged woman with Graves disease. CDR3s include the opening cysteine and the closing phenylalanine or tryptophan. A D gene is named only where the DNA matches it firmly. Some rows have no size entry. The others give once, few or many, or a class for an expanded clone.

clone size: NA; V gene: TRBV27; J gene: TRBJ1-2; D gene: NA; CDR3 DNA: TGTGCCAGCAGTCCCGACCTGGACAGATTGAGCTATGGCTACACCTTC; CDR3 protein: CASSPDLDRLSYGYTF
clone size: few; V gene: TRBV27; J gene: TRBJ1-4; D gene: NA; CDR3 DNA: TGTGCCAGCAGTGTACCCGGGGGGGGAATTCGGACTAATGAAAAACTGTTTTTT; CDR3 protein: CASSVPGGGIRTNEKLFF
clone size: few; V gene: TRBV6-2/TRBV6-3; J gene: TRBJ2-7; D gene: NA; CDR3 DNA: TGTGCCAGCACCCCCATCGAGATTTCCTACGAGCAGTACTTC; CDR3 protein: CASTPIEISYEQYF
clone size: many; V gene: TRBV7-3; J gene: TRBJ1-1; D gene: NA; CDR3 DNA: TGTGCCAGCAGCTTAGCAGGGACGGACACTGAAGCTTTCTTT; CDR3 protein: CASSLAGTDTEAFF
clone size: many; V gene: TRBV28; J gene: TRBJ1-2; D gene: TRBD1; CDR3 DNA: TGTGCCAGCAGTTTATTCTGGACAGGGACCTTCGGCTACACCTTC; CDR3 protein: CASSLFWTGTFGYTF
clone size: once; V gene: TRBV11-2; J gene: TRBJ2-7; D gene: NA; CDR3 DNA: TGTGCCAGCAGCAACATCGGGGGCGCGATGAACGAGCGGTACTTC; CDR3 protein: CASSNIGGAMNERYF
clone size: few; V gene: TRBV6-1; J gene: TRBJ2-2; D gene: NA; CDR3 DNA: TGTGCCAGCAGTGAACTACCCCCTAGGGGGACCAAGGACGGGGAGCTGTTTTTT; CDR3 protein: CASSELPPRGTKDGELFF
clone size: many; V gene: TRBV2; J gene: TRBJ2-5; D gene: NA; CDR3 DNA: TGTGCCAGCACTCTAGGCGGCCAAGAGACCCAGTACTTC; CDR3 protein: CASTLGGQETQYF
clone size: NA; V gene: TRBV7-9; J gene: TRBJ2-5; D gene: TRBD2; CDR3 DNA: TGTGCCAGCAGCGCGATAGCGGGAGTTCAAGAGACCCAGTACTTC; CDR3 protein: CASSAIAGVQETQYF
clone size: NA; V gene: TRBV20-1; J gene: TRBJ1-4; D gene: NA; CDR3 DNA: TGCAGTGCTAGAGCGGGAACTAATGAAAAACTGTTTTTT; CDR3 protein: CSARAGTNEKLFF
clone size: many; V gene: TRBV15; J gene: TRBJ2-5; D gene: NA; CDR3 DNA: TGTGCCACCAGCAGAGATCGTGGAGGAAAAGAGACCCAGTACTTC; CDR3 protein: CATSRDRGGKETQYF
clone size: NA; V gene: TRBV20-1; J gene: TRBJ1-5; D gene: TRBD1; CDR3 DNA: TGCAGTGCTAGCCCCGGGACAGGGAAAAATCAGCCCCAGCATTTT; CDR3 protein: CSASPGTGKNQPQHF
clone size: many; V gene: TRBV24-1; J gene: TRBJ2-7; D gene: NA; CDR3 DNA: TGTGCCACCAGTGAGATAGGCCCCCTGGGGACCTACGAGCAGTACTTC; CDR3 protein: CATSEIGPLGTYEQYF
clone size: many; V gene: TRBV2; J gene: TRBJ2-7; D gene: NA; CDR3 DNA: TGTGCCAGCAGTGAACGGGGTGGAGAGCTTTACGAGCAGTACTTC; CDR3 protein: CASSERGGELYEQYF
clone size: NA; V gene: TRBV11-2; J gene: TRBJ1-1; D gene: NA; CDR3 DNA: TGTGCCAGCAGCTTAGGTAAAGTCCGGGGTTTCACTGAAGCTTTCTTT; CDR3 protein: CASSLGKVRGFTEAFF
clone size: many; V gene: TRBV11-2; J gene: TRBJ2-6; D gene: NA; CDR3 DNA: TGTGCCAGCAGAGGGGGGACTGGGGCCAACGTCCTGACTTTC; CDR3 protein: CASRGGTGANVLTF
clone size: NA; V gene: TRBV7-6; J gene: TRBJ2-5; D gene: NA; CDR3 DNA: TGTGCCAGCAGCTTCCACGGGAGAGAGACCCAGTACTTC; CDR3 protein: CASSFHGRETQYF
clone size: many; V gene: TRBV20-1; J gene: TRBJ2-7; D gene: TRBD1; CDR3 DNA: TGCAGTGCAGAAAAGACAGGGTCCTACGAGCAGTACTTC; CDR3 protein: CSAEKTGSYEQYF
clone size: NA; V gene: TRBV19; J gene: TRBJ2-2; D gene: NA; CDR3 DNA: TGTGCCAGTAGTATAGGAGGGTCGAACACCGGGGAGCTGTTTTTT; CDR3 protein: CASSIGGSNTGELFF
clone size: once; V gene: TRBV20-1; J gene: TRBJ2-5; D gene: NA; CDR3 DNA: TGCAGTGCTAGCGGACGGTCGGAGACCCAGTACTTC; CDR3 protein: CSASGRSETQYF